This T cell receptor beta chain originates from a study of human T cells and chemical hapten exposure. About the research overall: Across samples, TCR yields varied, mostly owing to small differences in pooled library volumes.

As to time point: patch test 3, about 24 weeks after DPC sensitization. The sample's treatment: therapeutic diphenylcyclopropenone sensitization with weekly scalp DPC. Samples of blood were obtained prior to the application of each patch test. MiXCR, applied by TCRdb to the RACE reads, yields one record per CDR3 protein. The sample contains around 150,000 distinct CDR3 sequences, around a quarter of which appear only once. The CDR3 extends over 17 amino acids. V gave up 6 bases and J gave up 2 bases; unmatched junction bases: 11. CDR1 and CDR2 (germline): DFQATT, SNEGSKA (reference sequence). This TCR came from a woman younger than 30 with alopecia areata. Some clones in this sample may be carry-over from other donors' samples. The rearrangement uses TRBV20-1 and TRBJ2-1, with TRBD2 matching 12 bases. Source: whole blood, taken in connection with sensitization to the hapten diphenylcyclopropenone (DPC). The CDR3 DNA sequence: TGCAGTGCCGGGGAATCACTAGCGGGGGGCCCCTACAATGAGCAGTTCTTC. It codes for CSAGESLAGGPYNEQFF.